The clone carrying this T cell receptor (beta chain) was seen more than once but under ten times. This specimen belongs to a study of cytomegalovirus exposure and HLA in healthy donors. This CDR3 is built from 14 residues. Looked up from germline, CDR1 is LGHNA and CDR2 is YSLEER. Trimming took 4 bases from V and 2 from J, leaving 12 bases between them. Both 60 Vbeta primers and 13 Jbeta primers went into the PCR. Assay: immunoSEQ multiplex PCR; the TCRdb copy retains only in-frame clones and omits some. Of about 110,000 clones listed, about 70% are singletons. This receptor was taken from a boy between 10 and 17 years old in good health and CMV-seronegative. The specimen sequenced was PBMCs. The V call is TRBV4-3, the J call TRBJ2-7; a weak D match, TRBD1 (6 bases). CDR3 DNA: TGCGCCAGCAGCCCAGGGACAACTGCCTACGAGCAGTACTTC. Translation: CASSPGTTAYEQYF.